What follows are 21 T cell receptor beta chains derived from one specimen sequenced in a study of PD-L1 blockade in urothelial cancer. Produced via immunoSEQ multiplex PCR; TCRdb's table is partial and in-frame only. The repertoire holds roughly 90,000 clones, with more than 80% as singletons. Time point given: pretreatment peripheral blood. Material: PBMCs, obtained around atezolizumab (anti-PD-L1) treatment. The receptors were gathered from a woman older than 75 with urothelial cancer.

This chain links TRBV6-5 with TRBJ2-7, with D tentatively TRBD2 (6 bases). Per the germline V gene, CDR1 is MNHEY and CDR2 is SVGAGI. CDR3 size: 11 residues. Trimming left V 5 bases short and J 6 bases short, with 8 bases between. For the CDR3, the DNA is TGTGCCAGCAGTGAGGGACTCGAGCAGTACTTC. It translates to CASSEGLEQYF.

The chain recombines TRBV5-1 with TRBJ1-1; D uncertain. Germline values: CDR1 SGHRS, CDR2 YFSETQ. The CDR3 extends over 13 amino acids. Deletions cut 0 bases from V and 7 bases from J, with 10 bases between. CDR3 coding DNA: TGCGCCAGCAGCTTGGATGGGCTGAATGAAGCTTTCTTT. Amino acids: CASSLDGLNEAFF.

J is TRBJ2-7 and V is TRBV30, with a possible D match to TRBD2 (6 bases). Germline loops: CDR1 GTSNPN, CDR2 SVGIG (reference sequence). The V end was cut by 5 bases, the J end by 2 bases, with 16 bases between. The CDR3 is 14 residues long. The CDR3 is CAWADGRFPYEQYF. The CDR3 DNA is TGTGCCTGGGCCGATGGGAGGTTTCCCTACGAGCAGTACTTC.

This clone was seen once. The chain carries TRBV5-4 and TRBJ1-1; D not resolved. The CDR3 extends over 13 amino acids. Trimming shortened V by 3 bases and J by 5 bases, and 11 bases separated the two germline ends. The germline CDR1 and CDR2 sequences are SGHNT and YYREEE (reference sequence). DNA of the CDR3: TGTGCCAGCAGCTCTGACGGGTGGACTGAAGCTTTCTTT. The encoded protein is CASSSDGWTEAFF.

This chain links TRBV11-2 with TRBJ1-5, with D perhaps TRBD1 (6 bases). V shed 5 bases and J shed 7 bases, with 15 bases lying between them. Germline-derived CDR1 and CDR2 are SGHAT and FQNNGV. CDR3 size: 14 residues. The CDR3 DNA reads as TGTGCCAGCAGCCGCGACGTGACAGGACAGCCCCAGCATTTT. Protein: CASSRDVTGQPQHF.

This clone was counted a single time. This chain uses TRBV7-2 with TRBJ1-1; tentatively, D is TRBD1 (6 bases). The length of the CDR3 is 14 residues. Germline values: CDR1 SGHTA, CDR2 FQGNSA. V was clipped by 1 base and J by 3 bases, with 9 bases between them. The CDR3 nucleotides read TGTGCCAGCAGCTTAGGTGCAGGGGACACTGAAGCTTTCTTT. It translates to CASSLGAGDTEAFF.

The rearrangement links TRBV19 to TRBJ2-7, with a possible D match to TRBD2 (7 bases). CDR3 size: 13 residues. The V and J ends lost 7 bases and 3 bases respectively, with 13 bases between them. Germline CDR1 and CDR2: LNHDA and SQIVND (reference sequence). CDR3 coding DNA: TGTGCCAGTAAGGAAGGGGGGGGCTACGAGCAGTACTTC. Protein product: CASKEGGGYEQYF.

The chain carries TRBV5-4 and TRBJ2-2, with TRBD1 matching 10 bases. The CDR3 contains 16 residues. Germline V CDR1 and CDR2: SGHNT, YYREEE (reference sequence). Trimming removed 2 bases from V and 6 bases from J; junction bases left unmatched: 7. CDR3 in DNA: TGTGCCAGCAGCTTACCGGGACAGGGGTGGGCCGGGGAGCTGTTTTTT. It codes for CASSLPGQGWAGELFF.

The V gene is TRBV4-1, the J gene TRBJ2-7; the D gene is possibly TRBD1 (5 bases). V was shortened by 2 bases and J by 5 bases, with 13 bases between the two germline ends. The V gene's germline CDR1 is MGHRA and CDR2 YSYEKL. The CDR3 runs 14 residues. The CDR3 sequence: CASSQPPPGNEQYF. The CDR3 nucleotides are TGCGCCAGCAGCCAACCCCCCCCAGGGAACGAGCAGTACTTC.

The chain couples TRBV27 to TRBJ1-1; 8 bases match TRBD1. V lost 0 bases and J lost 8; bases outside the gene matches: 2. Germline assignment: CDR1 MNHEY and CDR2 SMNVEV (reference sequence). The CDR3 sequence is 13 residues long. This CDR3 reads CASSLSSGGEAFF. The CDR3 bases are TGTGCCAGCAGTTTATCTTCAGGGGGCGAAGCTTTCTTT.

The CDR3 protein is CASNGGGGPITGELFF. As DNA, the CDR3 is TGTGCCAGTAATGGGGGGGGAGGGCCTATCACCGGGGAGCTGTTTTTT. The V gene is TRBV6-6, the J gene TRBJ2-2; 7 bases align to TRBD2. This CDR3 spans 16 amino acids. CDR1 and CDR2 (germline): MNHNY, SVGAGI (reference sequence). V dropped 9 bases and J dropped 4; count of bases not matched to a gene: 14.

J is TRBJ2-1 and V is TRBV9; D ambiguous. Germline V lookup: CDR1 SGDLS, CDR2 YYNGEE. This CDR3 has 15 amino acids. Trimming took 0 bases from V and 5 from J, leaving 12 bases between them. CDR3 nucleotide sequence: TGTGCCAGCAGCGTAGGTCTCGGCGGAAACAATGAGCAGTTCTTC. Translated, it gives CASSVGLGGNNEQFF.

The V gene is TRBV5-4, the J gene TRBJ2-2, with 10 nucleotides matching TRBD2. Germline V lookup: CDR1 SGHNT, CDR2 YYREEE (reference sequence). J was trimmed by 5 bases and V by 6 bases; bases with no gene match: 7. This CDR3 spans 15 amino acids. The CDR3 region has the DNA TGTGCCAGCACCCTAGCGGGAGTTCAAACCGGGGAGCTGTTTTTT. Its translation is CASTLAGVQTGELFF.

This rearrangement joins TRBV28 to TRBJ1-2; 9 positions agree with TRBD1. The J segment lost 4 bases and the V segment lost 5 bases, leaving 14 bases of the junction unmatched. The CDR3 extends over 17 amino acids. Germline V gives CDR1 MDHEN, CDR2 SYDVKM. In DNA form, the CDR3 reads TGTGCCAGCAGTCTGACAGGGGGGAGGGGGCAGGGCTATGGCTACACCTTC. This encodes CASSLTGGRGQGYGYTF.

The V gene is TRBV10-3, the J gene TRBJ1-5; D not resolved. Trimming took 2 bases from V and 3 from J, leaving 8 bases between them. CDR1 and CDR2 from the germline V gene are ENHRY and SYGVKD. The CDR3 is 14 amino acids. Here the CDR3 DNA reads TGTGCCATCAGTGAGGGGCAGGCCAATCAGCCCCAGCATTTT. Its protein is CAISEGQANQPQHF.

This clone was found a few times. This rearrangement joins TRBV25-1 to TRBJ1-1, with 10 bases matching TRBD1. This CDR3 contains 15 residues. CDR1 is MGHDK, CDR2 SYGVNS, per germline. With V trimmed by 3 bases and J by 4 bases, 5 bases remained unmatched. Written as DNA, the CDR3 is TGTGCCAGCAGTGAGACAGGGGGCGCGGGCACTGAAGCTTTCTTT. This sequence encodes CASSETGGAGTEAFF.

The CDR3 here is CASSLGAGNEQFF. DNA of the CDR3: TGTGCCAGCAGCTTAGGGGCGGGCAATGAGCAGTTCTTC. The rearrangement joins TRBV7-9 to TRBJ2-1; a weak D match, TRBD2 (5 bases). Germline assignment: CDR1 SEHNR and CDR2 FQNEAQ (reference sequence). The V end was cut by 1 base, the J end by 6 bases, with 7 bases between. This CDR3 is built from 13 residues.

The CDR3 here is CASSVAERGFQETQYF. CDR3 bases: TGTGCCAGCAGCGTAGCGGAGCGGGGCTTCCAAGAGACCCAGTACTTC. The J gene is TRBJ2-5, the V gene TRBV9; 7 bases match TRBD2. This CDR3 spans 16 amino acids. Per the germline V gene, CDR1 is SGDLS and CDR2 is YYNGEE. Trimming took 0 bases from V and 1 from J; bases not matched to a gene: 6.

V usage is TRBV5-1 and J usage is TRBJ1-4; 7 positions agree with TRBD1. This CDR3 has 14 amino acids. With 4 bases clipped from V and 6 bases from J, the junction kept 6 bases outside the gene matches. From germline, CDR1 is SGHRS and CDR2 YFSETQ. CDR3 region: CASSNRGSDEKLFF. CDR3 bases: TGCGCCAGCAGCAACAGGGGCAGCGATGAAAAACTGTTTTTT.

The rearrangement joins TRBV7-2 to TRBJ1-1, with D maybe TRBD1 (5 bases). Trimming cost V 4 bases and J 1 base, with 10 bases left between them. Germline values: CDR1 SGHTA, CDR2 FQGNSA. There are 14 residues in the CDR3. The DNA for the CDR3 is TGTGCCAGCAGCTCAGGGTTTGCGAACACTGAAGCTTTCTTT. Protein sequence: CASSSGFANTEAFF.

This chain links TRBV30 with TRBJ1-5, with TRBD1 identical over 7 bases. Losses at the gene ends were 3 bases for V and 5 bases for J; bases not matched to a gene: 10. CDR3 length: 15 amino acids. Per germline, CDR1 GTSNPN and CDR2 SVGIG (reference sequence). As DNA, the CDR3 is TGTGCCTGGAGCATAGGTGGAACAGGGGATCAGCCCCAGCATTTT. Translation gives CAWSIGGTGDQPQHF.